This T cell receptor (beta chain) was obtained from a study of T cells in Graves' hyperthyroidism and ophthalmopathy. V was shortened by 6 bases and J by 1 base, with 9 bases between the two germline ends. The CDR3 covers 13 residues. Germline V lookup: CDR1 ENHRY, CDR2 SYGVKD. The hyperthyroidism patients had all been newly diagnosed, and their disease duration was under 2 months. Their ages ranged from 18 to 65 years. The source material, RNA transcripts, was used to amplify TCR beta CDR3 regions. The TCR CDR3 was amplified in a first-round RT-PCR using the HTBI primer set. TCRdb reprocessed the multiplex PCR reads with MiXCR, giving one entry per CDR3 protein. Of about 560,000 distinct CDR3 sequences in the sample, about 43% are singletons; the top ten hold 8% to 8.5%.

V and J are TRBV10-3 and TRBJ1-1; D remains ambiguous. Material for sequencing was peripheral blood or thyroid tissue (not recorded which). This sequence originates from a young woman with Graves' hyperthyroidism. As DNA, the CDR3 is TGTGCCATCAGAAAGGAAGGGAACACTGAAGCTTTCTTT. It specifies CAIRKEGNTEAFF.